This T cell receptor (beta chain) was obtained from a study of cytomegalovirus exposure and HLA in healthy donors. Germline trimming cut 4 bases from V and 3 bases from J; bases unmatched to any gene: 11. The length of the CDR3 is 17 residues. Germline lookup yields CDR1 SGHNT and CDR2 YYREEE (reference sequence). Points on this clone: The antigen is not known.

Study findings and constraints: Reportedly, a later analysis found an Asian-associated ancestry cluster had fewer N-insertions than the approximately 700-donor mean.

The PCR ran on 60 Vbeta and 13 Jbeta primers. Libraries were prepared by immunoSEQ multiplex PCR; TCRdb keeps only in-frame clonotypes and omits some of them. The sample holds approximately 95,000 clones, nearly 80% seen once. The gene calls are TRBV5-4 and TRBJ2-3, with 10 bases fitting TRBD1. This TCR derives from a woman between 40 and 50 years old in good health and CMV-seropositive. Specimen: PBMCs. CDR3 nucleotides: TGTGCCAGCAGCCCCGGGGGGTGGACAGGGGGGACAGATACGCAGTATTTT. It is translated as CASSPGGWTGGTDTQYF.